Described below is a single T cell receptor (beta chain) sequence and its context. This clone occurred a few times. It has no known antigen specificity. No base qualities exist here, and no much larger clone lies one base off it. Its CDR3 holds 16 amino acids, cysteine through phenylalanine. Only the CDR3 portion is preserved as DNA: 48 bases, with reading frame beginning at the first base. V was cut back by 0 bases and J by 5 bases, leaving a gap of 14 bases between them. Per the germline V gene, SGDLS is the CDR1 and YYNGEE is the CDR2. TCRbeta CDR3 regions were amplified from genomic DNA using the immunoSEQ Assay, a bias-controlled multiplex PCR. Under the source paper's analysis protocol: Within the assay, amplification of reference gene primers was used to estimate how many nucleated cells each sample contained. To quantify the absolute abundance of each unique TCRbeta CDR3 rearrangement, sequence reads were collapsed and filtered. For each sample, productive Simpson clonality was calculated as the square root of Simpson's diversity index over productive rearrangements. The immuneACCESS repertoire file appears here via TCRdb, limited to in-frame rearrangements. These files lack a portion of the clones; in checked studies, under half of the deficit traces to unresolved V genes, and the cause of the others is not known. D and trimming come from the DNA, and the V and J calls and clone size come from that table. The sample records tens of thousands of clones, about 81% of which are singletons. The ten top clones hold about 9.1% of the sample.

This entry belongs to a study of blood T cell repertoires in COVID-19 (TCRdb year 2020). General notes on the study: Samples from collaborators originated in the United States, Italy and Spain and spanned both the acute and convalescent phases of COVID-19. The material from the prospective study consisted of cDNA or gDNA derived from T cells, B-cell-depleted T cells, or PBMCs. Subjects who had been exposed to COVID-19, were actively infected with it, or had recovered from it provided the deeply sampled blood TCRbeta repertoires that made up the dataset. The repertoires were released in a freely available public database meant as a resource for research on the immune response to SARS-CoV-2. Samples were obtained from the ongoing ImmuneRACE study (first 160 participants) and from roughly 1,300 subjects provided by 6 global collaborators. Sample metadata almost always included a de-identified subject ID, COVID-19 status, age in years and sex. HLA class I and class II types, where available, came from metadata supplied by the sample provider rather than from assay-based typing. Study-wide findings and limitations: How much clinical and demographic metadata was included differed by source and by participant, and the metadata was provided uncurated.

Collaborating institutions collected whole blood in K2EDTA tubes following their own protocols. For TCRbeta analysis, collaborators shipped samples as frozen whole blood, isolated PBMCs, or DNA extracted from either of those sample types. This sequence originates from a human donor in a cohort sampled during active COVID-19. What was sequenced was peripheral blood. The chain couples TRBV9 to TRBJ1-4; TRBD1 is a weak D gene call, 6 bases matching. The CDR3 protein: CASSVGRGAANEKLFF. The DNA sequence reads TGTGCCAGCAGCGTAGGGCGGGGGGCGGCAAATGAAAAACTGTTTTTT.